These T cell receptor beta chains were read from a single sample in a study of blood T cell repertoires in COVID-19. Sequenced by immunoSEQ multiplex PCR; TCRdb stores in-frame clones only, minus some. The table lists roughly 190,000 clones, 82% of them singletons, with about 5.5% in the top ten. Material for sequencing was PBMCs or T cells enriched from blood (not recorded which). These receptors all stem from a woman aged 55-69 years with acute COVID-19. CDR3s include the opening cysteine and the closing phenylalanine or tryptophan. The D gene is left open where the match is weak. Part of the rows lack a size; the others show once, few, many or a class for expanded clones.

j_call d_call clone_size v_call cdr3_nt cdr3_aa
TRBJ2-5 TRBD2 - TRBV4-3 TGCGCCAGCAGCCAAGAATTTGGGGCTAGCGGCCTAGAGACCCAGTACTTC CASSQEFGASGLETQYF
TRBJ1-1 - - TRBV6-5 TGTGCCAGCAATCGACAGCTGAACACTGAAGCTTTCTTT CASNRQLNTEAFF
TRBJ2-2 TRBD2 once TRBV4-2 TGTGCCAGCAGCCTTTCGGGGGGTACCGGAGAGCTGTTTTTT CASSLSGGTGELFF
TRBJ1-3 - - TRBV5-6 TGTGCCAGCAGCTTGGTGGGGAGTTTCTCTGGAAACACCATATATTTT CASSLVGSFSGNTIYF
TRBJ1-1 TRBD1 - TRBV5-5 TGTGCCAGCAGCTGGGAATACAGGGGGATGAACACTGAAGCTTTCTTT CASSWEYRGMNTEAFF
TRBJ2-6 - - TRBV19 TGTGCCAGTAGCCATAGGGGCTGGACTGGGGCCAACGTCCTGACTTTC CASSHRGWTGANVLTF
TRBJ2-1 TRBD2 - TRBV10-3 TGTGCCATCAGTCCCCCGGGGCGGGAGAGTCTGGATGAGCAGTTCTTC CAISPPGRESLDEQFF
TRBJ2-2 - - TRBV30 TGTGCCTGGAGTGTATTATCTGGGACACACGGGGAGCTGTTTTTT CAWSVLSGTHGELFF
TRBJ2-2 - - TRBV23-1 TGCGCCAGCAGTCAAGGAACGGGCGGGGAGCTGTTTTTT CASSQGTGGELFF
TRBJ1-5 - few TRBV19 TGTGCCAGTAGTATGGTTGAGGCTAGCAATCAGCCCCAGCATTTT CASSMVEASNQPQHF
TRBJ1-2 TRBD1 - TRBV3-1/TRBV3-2 TGTGCCAGCAGCCAAGATGATACAGGGGCGAGGGGCTACACCTTC CASSQDDTGARGYTF
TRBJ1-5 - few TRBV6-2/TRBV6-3 TGTGCCAGCAGCTCGGGATCTCTCAATCAGCCCCAGCATTTT CASSSGSLNQPQHF
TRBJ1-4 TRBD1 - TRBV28 TGTGCCAGCAGTACCCCGGGACAGGCTAATGAAAAACTGTTTTTT CASSTPGQANEKLFF
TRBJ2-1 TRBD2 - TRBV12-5 TGTGCTAGTGGTTTGAATTGGAGGCCAGCGGGGGACAATGAGCAGTTCTTC CASGLNWRPAGDNEQFF
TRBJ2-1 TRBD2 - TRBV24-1 TGTGCCACCAGTGATTTTACTAGCGGGAGGGCCGGGAATGAGCAGTTCTTC CATSDFTSGRAGNEQFF
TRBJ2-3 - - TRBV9 TGTGCCAGCAGCGTAGGCGGGGCGCCGGGAGATACGCAGTATTTT CASSVGGAPGDTQYF
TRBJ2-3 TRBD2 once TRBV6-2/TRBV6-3 TGTGCCAGCAGCCGCGGGCGGGGGACCACAGATACGCAGTATTTT CASSRGRGTTDTQYF
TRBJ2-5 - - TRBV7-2 TGTGCCAGCAGCTCGGACTTGCGGCCCCAGTACTTC CASSSDLRPQYF
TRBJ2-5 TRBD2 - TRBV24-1 TGTGCCACCAGTGATTTTACGTTAGGGGAGGGAGAGACCCAGTACTTC CATSDFTLGEGETQYF
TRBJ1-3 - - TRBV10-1 TGCGCCAGCAGTGAGTATAGCGCTCCCTTCTCTGGAAACACCATATATTTT CASSEYSAPFSGNTIYF
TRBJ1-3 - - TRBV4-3 TGCGCCAGCAGCCAAGACGGGACTTTTGGAAACACCATATATTTT CASSQDGTFGNTIYF
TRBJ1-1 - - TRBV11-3 TGTGCCAGCAGCTTCGGGAACACTGAAGCTTTCTTT CASSFGNTEAFF
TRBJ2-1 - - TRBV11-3 TGTGCCAGCAGCTTGAGGCGCGACAGTCTATCTTACAATGAGCAGTTCTTC CASSLRRDSLSYNEQFF
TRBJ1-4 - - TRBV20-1 TGCAGTGCTAGTTCCGGGGAAAAACTGTTTTTT CSASSGEKLFF
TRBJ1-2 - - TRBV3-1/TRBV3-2 TGTGCCAGCAGCCCACGCCCGGGGGGCGCGGAGGGCTACACCTTC CASSPRPGGAEGYTF
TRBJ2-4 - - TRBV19 TGTGCCAGTAGTATAGGGGCAGGGCTAGTGGGAAACATTCAGTACTTC CASSIGAGLVGNIQYF
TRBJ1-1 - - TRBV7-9 TGTGCCAGCAGCTTAGCTCCCGAGGCTTTCTTT CASSLAPEAFF
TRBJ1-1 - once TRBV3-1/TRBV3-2 TGTGCCAGCAGCCCTCATGCAGGGGATACCACTGAAGCTTTCTTT CASSPHAGDTTEAFF
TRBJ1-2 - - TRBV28 TGTGCCAGCAGTTTATCAGGACAACTCTATGGCTACACCTTC CASSLSGQLYGYTF
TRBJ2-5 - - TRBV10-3 TGTGCCATCAAAGGAGGACAGCAAGAGACCCAGTACTTC CAIKGGQQETQYF
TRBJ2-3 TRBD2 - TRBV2 TGTGCCACCCGACTAGCGACAACGACAGATACGCAGTATTTT CATRLATTTDTQYF
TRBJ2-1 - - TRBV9 TGTGCCAGCAGCCCCAAGGCGGCGTGGGACAATGAGCAGTTCTTC CASSPKAAWDNEQFF
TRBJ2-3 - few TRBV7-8 TGTGCCAGCAGCCCCTCCATAGTTGAAGATACGCAGTATTTT CASSPSIVEDTQYF
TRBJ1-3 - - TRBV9 TGTGCCAGCAGCGAGACAGTCCTCTCTGGAAACACCATATATTTT CASSETVLSGNTIYF
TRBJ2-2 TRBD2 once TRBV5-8 TGTGCCAGCAGCTTGGCCGTGGTTAGCGGGATAGCCGGGGAGCTGTTTTTT CASSLAVVSGIAGELFF
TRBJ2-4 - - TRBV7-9 TGTGCCAGCAGCTTGGGAGGCTGGGTGGCCAAAAACATTCAGTACTTC CASSLGGWVAKNIQYF
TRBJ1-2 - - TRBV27 TGTGCCAGCAGTTTTGGGGGGGGTAACTATGGCTACACCTTC CASSFGGGNYGYTF